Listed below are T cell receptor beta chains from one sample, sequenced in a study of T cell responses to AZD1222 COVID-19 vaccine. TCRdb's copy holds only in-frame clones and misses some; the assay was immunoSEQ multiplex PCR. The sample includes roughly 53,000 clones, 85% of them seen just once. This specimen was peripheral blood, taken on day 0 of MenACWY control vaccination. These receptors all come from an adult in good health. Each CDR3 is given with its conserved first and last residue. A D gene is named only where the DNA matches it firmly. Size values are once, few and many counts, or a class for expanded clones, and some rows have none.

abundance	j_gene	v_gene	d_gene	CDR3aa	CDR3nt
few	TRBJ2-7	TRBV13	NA	CASSLEGQDYEQYF	TGTGCCAGCAGCTTAGAGGGCCAAGACTACGAGCAGTACTTC
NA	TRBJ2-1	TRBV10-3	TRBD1	CAISGQGNNEQFF	TGTGCCATCAGTGGACAGGGAAACAATGAGCAGTTCTTC
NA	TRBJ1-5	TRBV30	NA	CAFSTSYNQPQHF	TGTGCCTTTTCTACTTCCTACAATCAGCCCCAGCATTTT
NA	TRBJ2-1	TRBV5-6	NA	CASSFSDQEQFF	TGTGCCAGCAGCTTTAGCGATCAGGAGCAGTTCTTC
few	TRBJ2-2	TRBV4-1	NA	CASSHNWAENTGELFF	TGCGCCAGCAGCCACAACTGGGCGGAGAACACCGGGGAGCTGTTTTTT
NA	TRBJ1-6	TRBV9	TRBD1	CASSVDPSTGKNSPLHF	TGTGCCAGCAGCGTAGACCCGTCGACAGGGAAGAATTCACCCCTCCACTTT
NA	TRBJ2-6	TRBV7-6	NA	CASSLVGQGSYSGANVLTF	TGTGCCAGCAGCTTAGTGGGGCAGGGGTCCTACTCTGGGGCCAACGTCCTGACTTTC
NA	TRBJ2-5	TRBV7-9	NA	CASSRSRTGGETQYF	TGTGCCAGCAGCCGTTCTCGGACCGGGGGAGAGACCCAGTACTTC
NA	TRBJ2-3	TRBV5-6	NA	CASSLFGEGIGYF	NA
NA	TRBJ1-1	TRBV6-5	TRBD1	CASSKTGMGAFF	TGTGCCAGCAGTAAGACAGGGATGGGGGCTTTCTTT
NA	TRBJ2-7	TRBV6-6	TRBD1	CASSYSAWQGAGEQYF	TGTGCCAGCAGTTACTCGGCGTGGCAGGGGGCTGGCGAGCAGTACTTC
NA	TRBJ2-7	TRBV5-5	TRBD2	CASSDTSGRAYEQYF	TGTGCCAGCAGCGACACTAGCGGGAGGGCCTACGAGCAGTACTTC
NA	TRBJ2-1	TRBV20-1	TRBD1	CSARGDRGWNEQFF	TGCAGTGCTCGTGGGGACAGGGGATGGAATGAGCAGTTCTTC
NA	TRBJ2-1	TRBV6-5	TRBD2	CASSYVAGGPDEQFF	TGTGCCAGCAGTTACGTAGCGGGAGGGCCCGATGAGCAGTTCTTC
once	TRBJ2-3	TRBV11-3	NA	CASSLGAGTDTQYF	TGTGCCAGCAGCTTAGGGGCGGGGACAGATACGCAGTATTTT
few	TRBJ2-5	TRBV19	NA	CASSGSLTETQYF	TGTGCCAGTAGTGGGTCACTGACAGAGACCCAGTACTTC
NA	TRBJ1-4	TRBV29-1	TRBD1	CSVVVGTGMRLGEKLFF	TGCAGCGTTGTCGTCGGGACAGGGATGCGCCTTGGGGAAAAACTGTTTTTT
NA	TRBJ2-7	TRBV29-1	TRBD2	CSVGGTSGRLSEQYF	TGCAGCGTAGGGGGGACTAGCGGGAGGTTGAGCGAGCAGTACTTC
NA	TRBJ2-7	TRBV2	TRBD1	CASSAGQGIEQYF	TGTGCCAGCAGTGCGGGACAGGGAATCGAGCAGTACTTC
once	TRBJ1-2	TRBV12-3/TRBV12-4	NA	CASSPSAGGYTF	TGTGCCAGCAGTCCCTCTGCCGGTGGCTACACCTTC
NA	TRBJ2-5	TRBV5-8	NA	CASSSLEGLPLKETQYF	TGTGCCAGCAGCTCCTTGGAGGGTCTACCCCTGAAAGAGACCCAGTACTTC
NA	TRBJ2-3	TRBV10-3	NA	CAIAKGGSTDTQYF	TGTGCCATCGCGAAAGGCGGGAGCACAGATACGCAGTATTTT
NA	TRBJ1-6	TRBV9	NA	CASSVRTDNSPLHF	TGTGCCAGCAGCGTTCGGACGGACAATTCACCCCTCCACTTT
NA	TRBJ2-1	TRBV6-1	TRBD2	CASSELAGPPNEQFF	TGTGCCAGCAGTGAATTAGCGGGGCCCCCCAATGAGCAGTTCTTC
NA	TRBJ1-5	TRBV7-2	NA	CASSPQFNQPQHF	TGTGCCAGCAGCCCCCAGTTCAATCAGCCCCAGCATTTT
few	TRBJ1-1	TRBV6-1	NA	CASSEVKLVGPHEAFF	TGTGCCAGCAGTGAAGTGAAGTTGGTTGGCCCACATGAAGCTTTCTTT
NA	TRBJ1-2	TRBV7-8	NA	CASSLRGGQGNYGYTF	TGTGCCAGCAGCTTACGGGGGGGGCAGGGCAACTATGGCTACACCTTC
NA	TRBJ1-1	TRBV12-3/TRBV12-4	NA	CASSLKGDTEAFF	TGTGCCAGCAGTTTAAAAGGGGACACTGAAGCTTTCTTT
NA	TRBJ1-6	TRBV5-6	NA	CASSLVAGANSPLHF	TGTGCCAGCAGCTTGGTTGCAGGGGCTAATTCACCCCTCCACTTT
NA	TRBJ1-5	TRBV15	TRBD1	CATSTRTGQGLSNQPQHF	TGTGCCACCAGCACAAGGACAGGACAGGGGTTGAGCAATCAGCCCCAGCATTTT
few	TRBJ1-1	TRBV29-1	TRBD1	CSVLERQGRNTEAFF	TGCAGCGTTCTAGAGCGACAGGGAAGGAACACTGAAGCTTTCTTT
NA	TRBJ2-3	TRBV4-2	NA	CASSQANVDGSTDTQYF	TGTGCCAGCAGCCAAGCGAACGTAGACGGGAGTACAGATACGCAGTATTTT